The T cell receptor (beta chain) under discussion was sequenced for a study of cytomegalovirus exposure and HLA in healthy donors. Concerning this clone itself: The antigen is unknown.

Use of 60 Vbeta and 13 Jbeta primers characterized the PCR. Profiled with immunoSEQ multiplex PCR; TCRdb holds only in-frame clones, not every one. The repertoire holds roughly 20,000 clones, about 80% seen once, with 7.4% in the top ten. Participants comprised healthy donors of bone marrow. Whereas donors were nominally healthy upon sampling, unrecorded immune exposures were probable. Overall study results and limits: Donors were assumed by presence/absence analyses to have roughly uniform sequencing depth. Later on, a genetic analysis was performed. It linked a missense variant in DCLRE1C with V- and J-gene trimming of TCR beta.

With 3 bases clipped from V and 2 bases from J, the junction kept 2 bases outside the gene matches. The CDR3 totals 13 residues. Per the germline V gene, CDR1 is SQVTM and CDR2 is ANQGSEA. The sequence derives from a man aged 55 to 70 in good health and CMV-seronegative. The specimen was PBMCs. The rearrangement links TRBV29-1 to TRBJ1-2; 8 nucleotides line up with TRBD1. DNA for the CDR3: TGCAGCGTTGAGCAGGGGGCCAACTATGGCTACACCTTC. It is translated as CSVEQGANYGYTF.